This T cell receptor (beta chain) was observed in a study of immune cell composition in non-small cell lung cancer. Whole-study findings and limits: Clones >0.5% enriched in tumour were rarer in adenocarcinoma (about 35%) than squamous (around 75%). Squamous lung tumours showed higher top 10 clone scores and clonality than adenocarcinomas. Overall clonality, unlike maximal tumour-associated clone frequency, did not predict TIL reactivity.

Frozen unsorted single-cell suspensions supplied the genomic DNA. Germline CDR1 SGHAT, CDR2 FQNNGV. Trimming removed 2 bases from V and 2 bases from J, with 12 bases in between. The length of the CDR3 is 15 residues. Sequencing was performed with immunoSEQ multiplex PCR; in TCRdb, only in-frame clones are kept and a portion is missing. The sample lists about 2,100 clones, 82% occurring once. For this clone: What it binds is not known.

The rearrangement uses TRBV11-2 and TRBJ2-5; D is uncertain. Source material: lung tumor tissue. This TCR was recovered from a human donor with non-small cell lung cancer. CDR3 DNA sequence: TGTGCCAGCAGCTTAAAGTCCTCGACACAAGAGACCCAGTACTTC. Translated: CASSLKSSTQETQYF.